This TCR beta chain is from a study of post-analysis software for immune sequencing data. Study summary: Patients with relapsing-remitting, secondary progressive and progressive-relapsing multiple sclerosis courses were all represented. Points from the study as a whole: Controls had significantly higher normalized Chao1 diversity than multiple sclerosis patients. Included in a set of about 5 TRBV segments more frequent in patients than controls were TRBV5-6, TRBV5-1 and TRBV20-1.

TCR beta cDNA libraries had unique molecular identifiers. Hundreds of thousands of cDNA molecules came from approximately 1 to 10 million T cells. TCRdb independently ran MiXCR on the PCR reads; one entry per CDR3 protein. Of approximately 690,000 distinct CDR3 sequences in the sample, 59% are singletons; the top ten hold about 10%. Points on this clonotype: Its antigen remains unknown.

CDR1 SGHVS and CDR2 FQNEAQ come from the germline V gene. The CDR3 length is 19 residues. Trimming stripped 5 bases from V and 2 bases from J, with 25 bases between. The TCR originated in a girl aged 2 to 10 with multiple sclerosis. Sequenced material: blood. The V and J genes are TRBV7-8 and TRBJ2-1, with a tentative D call TRBD2 (5 bases). CDR3 residues: CASSPRGSDGMRPYNEQFF. The DNA of the CDR3 is TGTGCCAGCAGCCCCCGGGGTAGCGACGGGATGCGTCCCTACAATGAGCAGTTCTTC.